The 10 T cell receptor beta chains in this list originate from one sample, sequenced in a study of T cells in Graves' hyperthyroidism and ophthalmopathy. Amplified TCR beta CDR3 regions came from RNA transcripts. First-round RT-PCR with HTBI primers amplified the TCR CDR3 region. TCRdb reprocessed the multiplex PCR reads via MiXCR and lists one record per CDR3 protein. The sample includes roughly 350,000 distinct CDR3 sequences, 13% to 15% of them seen just once. Sequenced input: blood. The receptors come from a woman in her thirties with Graves' ophthalmopathy.

This clonotype was counted ten times or more. The V gene is TRBV10-3, the J gene TRBJ2-5; either TRBD1 or TRBD2 may supply D (5 bases each). Trimming took off 6 bases at V and 5 bases at J, with 22 bases between the two ends. Germline V gives CDR1 ENHRY, CDR2 SYGVKD. The CDR3 sequence is 16 residues long. The CDR3 here is CAIRPDLGQAGETQYF. The DNA for the CDR3 is TGTGCCATCAGACCGGACTTGGGGCAAGCCGGGGAGACCCAGTACTTC.

Regarding this clonotype: A much larger clone differs from this one at a single base, so this may be a read error. The chain recombines TRBV20-1 with TRBJ1-5; TRBD1 matches at 7 bases. The germline V gene encodes CDR1 DFQATT and CDR2 SNEGSKA (reference sequence). The CDR3 consists of 13 residues. The CDR3, as DNA: TGCGGTGCTGCGGACAGGCTCAATCAGCCCCAGCATTTT. This encodes CGAADRLNQPQHF.

Many counts were recorded for this clonotype. The chain combines TRBV2 with TRBJ1-5; 9 nucleotides agree with TRBD1. CDR1 is SNHLY and CDR2 is FYNNEI in the germline V gene. J gave up 4 bases and V 6 bases, and 7 bases lay outside the gene matches. CDR3 length: 15 residues. The CDR3 coding sequence is TGTGCCAGCAGGGACAGGGGCCTTGGAAATCAGCCCCAGCATTTT. Its translation is CASRDRGLGNQPQHF.

Many counts were recorded for this clonotype. This chain joins TRBV27 and TRBJ1-2, with D possibly matching TRBD1 (6 bases). The CDR3 is 15 amino acids. The ends were cut back, 5 bases at V and 6 bases at J, with 19 bases in the middle. Germline CDR1 is MNHEY and CDR2 is SMNVEV (reference sequence). This CDR3 reads CASSQIQGWVNGYTF. CDR3 in DNA: TGTGCCAGCAGTCAAATACAGGGTTGGGTGAATGGCTACACCTTC.

This clonotype was seen at least ten times. The chain employs TRBV10-1 and TRBJ2-5; 10 nucleotides match TRBD1. After removal of 5 bases from V and 1 base from J, the junction contained 4 bases not matched to a gene. The germline CDR1 and CDR2 sequences are WNHNN and SYGVQD (reference sequence). The CDR3 has 15 residues. CDR3 sequence: CASSKGQGSQETQYF. The CDR3, as DNA: TGCGCCAGCAGTAAGGGACAGGGGTCCCAAGAGACCCAGTACTTC.

This clonotype was counted only a few times. The CDR3 region is CASGSRQALMEQYF. CDR3 in DNA: TGTGCCAGCGGATCCCGACAGGCTTTGATGGAGCAGTACTTC. V gene TRBV28 combines with J gene TRBJ2-7; D might be TRBD1 (6 bases). Between the trimmed V and J ends, which lost 8 bases and 7 bases, there was a span of 21 bases. The CDR3 covers 14 residues. Germline V gene data show CDR1 as MDHEN and CDR2 as SYDVKM. Combining the CDR3 with reference TRBV28 and TRBJ2-7 gives the whole variable domain DVKVTQSSRYLVKRTGEKVFLECVQDMDHENMFWYRQDPGLGLRLIYFSYDVKMKEKGDIPEGYSVSREKKERFSLILESASTNQTSMYLCASGSRQALMEQYFGPGTRLTVT.

This clonotype was seen only a few times. The chain combines TRBV18 with TRBJ1-3; D not resolved. Trimming cost V 3 bases and J 6 bases, with 15 bases left between them. CDR1 and CDR2 from the germline V gene are KGHSH and LQKENI. This CDR3 is built from 15 residues. Written as DNA, the CDR3 is TGTGCCAGCTCACCCGACCGGAGGAGAGAAAACACCATATATTTT. It yields the protein CASSPDRRRENTIYF.

In its sample, this clonotype was seen many times. The CDR3 is CSAHTGTGPTEAFF. The DNA of the CDR3 is TGCAGTGCTCATACAGGGACAGGGCCCACTGAAGCTTTCTTT. The rearrangement links TRBV20-1 to TRBJ1-1; 9 bases match TRBD1. This CDR3 is built from 14 residues. Trimming took 5 bases from V and 4 from J; bases not matched to a gene: 8. From germline, CDR1 is DFQATT and CDR2 SNEGSKA (reference sequence).

CDR3: CASSIQGREETQYF. DNA for the CDR3: TGTGCCAGTAGTATACAGGGAAGGGAAGAGACCCAGTACTTC. The chain recombines TRBV19 with TRBJ2-5, with D maybe TRBD1 (5 bases). V was shortened by 2 bases and J by 3 bases, with 10 bases between the two germline ends. The germline CDR1 and CDR2 sequences are LNHDA and SQIVND (reference sequence). The CDR3 has 14 residues.

Ten or more counts support this clonotype. V gene TRBV29-1 combines with J gene TRBJ2-1; perhaps TRBD1 as D (6 bases). The CDR3 length is 14 residues. V was cut by 6 bases and J by 0 bases, with 12 bases left in between. CDR1 is SQVTM, CDR2 ANQGSEA, per germline. The CDR3 loop is CSVRTDYSYNEQFF. For the CDR3, the DNA is TGCAGCGTGCGGACAGACTACTCCTACAATGAGCAGTTCTTC.